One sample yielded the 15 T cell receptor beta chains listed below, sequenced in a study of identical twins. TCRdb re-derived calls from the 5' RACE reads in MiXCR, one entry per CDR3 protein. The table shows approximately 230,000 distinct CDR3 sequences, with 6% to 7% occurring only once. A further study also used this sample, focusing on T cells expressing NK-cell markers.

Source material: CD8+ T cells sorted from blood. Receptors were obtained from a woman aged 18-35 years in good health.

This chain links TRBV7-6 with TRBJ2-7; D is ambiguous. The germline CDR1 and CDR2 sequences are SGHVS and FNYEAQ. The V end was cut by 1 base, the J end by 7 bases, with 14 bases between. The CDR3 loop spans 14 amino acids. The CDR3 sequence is CASSLESDLLEQYF. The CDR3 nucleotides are TGTGCCAGCAGCTTAGAGTCCGACTTGCTGGAGCAGTACTTC.

The CDR3: CASSQGWAWAGEQYF. Written as DNA, the CDR3 is TGCGCCAGCAGCCAAGGATGGGCTTGGGCCGGGGAGCAGTACTTC. This chain uses TRBV4-1 with TRBJ2-7; D is ambiguous. CDR1 and CDR2 from the germline V gene are MGHRA and YSYEKL. V was clipped by 1 base and J by 7 bases, with 17 bases between them. This CDR3 is built from 15 residues.

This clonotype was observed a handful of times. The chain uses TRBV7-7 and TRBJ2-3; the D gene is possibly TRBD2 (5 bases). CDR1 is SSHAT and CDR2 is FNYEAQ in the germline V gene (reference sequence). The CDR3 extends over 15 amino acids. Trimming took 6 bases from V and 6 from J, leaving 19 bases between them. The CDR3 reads CASSPIPRGLDTQYF. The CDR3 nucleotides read TGTGCCAGCAGTCCAATTCCCCGAGGGTTGGATACGCAGTATTTT.

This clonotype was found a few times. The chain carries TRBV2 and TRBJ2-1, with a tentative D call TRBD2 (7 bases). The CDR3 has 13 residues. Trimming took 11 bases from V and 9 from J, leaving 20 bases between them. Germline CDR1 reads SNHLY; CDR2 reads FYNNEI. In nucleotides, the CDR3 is TGTGCCCTCAATTCGGGGGGCCCGGGTGAGCAGTTCTTC. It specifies CALNSGGPGEQFF.

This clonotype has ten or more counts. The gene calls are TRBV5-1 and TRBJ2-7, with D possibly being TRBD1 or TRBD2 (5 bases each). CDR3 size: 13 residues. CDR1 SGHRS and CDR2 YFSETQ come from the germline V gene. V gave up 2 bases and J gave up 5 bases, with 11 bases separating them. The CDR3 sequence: CASSLGERNEQYF. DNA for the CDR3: TGCGCCAGCAGCTTAGGGGAGAGGAACGAGCAGTACTTC.

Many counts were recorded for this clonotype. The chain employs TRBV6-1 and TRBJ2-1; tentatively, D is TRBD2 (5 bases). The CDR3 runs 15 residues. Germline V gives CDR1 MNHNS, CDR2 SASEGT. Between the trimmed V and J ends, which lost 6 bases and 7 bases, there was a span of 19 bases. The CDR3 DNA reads TGTGCCAGCAGCCCCCAGATGGGGAGAGAAAATGAGCAGTTCTTC. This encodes CASSPQMGRENEQFF.

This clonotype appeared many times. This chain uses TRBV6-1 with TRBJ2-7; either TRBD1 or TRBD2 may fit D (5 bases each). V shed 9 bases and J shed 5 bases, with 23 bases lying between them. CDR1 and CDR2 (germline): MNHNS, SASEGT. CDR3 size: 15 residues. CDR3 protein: CARPPRGVGRNEQYF. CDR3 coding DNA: TGTGCCAGACCTCCGAGGGGCGTCGGTCGGAACGAGCAGTACTTC.

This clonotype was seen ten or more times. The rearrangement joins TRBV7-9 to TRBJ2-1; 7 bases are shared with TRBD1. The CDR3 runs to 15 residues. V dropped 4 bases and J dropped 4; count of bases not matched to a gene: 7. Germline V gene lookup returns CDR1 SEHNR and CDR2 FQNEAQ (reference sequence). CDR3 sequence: CASSSDRYQYNEQFF. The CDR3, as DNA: TGTGCCAGCAGCTCGGACAGGTACCAATACAATGAGCAGTTCTTC.

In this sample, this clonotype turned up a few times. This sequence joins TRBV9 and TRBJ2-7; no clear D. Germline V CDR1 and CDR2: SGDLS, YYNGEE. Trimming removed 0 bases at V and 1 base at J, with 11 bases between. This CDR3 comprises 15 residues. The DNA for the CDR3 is TGTGCCAGCAGCGTAGACTTGGGCAGGTCCTACGAGCAGTACTTC. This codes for CASSVDLGRSYEQYF.

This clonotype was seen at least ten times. The CDR3: CSAYTGEEDEKLFF. The CDR3 nucleotides read TGCAGCGCCTATACAGGGGAGGAAGATGAAAAACTGTTTTTT. The V gene is TRBV29-1, the J gene TRBJ1-4, with 7 bases fitting TRBD1. In germline, CDR1 is SQVTM, CDR2 ANQGSEA. V was clipped by 7 bases and J by 6 bases; unmatched bases: 11. The CDR3 length is 14 residues.

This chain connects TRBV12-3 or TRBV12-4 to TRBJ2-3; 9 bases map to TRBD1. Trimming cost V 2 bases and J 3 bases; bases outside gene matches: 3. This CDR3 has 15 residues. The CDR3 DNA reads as TGTGCCAGCAGTTTAACCGGGACAGGGACAGATACGCAGTATTTT. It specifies CASSLTGTGTDTQYF.

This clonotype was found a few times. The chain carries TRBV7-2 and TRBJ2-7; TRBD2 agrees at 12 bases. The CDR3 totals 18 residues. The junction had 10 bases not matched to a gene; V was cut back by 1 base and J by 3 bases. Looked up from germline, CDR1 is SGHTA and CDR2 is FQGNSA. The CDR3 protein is CASSLVAGRLAGDYEQYF. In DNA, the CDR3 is TGTGCCAGCAGCTTAGTCGCGGGGCGACTAGCGGGAGACTACGAGCAGTACTTC. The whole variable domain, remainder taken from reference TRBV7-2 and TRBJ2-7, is GAGVSQSPSNKVTEKGKDVELRCDPISGHTALYWYRQSLGQGLEFLIYFQGNSAPDKSGLPSDRFSAERTGGSVSTLTIQRTQQEDSAVYLCASSLVAGRLAGDYEQYFGPGTRLTVT.

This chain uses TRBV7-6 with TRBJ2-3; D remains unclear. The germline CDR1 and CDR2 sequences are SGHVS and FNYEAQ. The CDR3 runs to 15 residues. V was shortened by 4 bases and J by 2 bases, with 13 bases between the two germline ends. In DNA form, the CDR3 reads TGTGCCAGCAGCTACCTGGCCGCCCTCACAGATACGCAGTATTTT. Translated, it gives CASSYLAALTDTQYF.

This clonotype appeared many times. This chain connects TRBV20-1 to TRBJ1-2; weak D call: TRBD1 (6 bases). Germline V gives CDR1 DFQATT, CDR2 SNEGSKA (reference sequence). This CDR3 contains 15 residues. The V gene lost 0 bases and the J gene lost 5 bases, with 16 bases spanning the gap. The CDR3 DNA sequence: TGCAGTGCTAGAGAGGGGGCTAGAGCATGGTATGGCTACACCTTC. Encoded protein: CSAREGARAWYGYTF.

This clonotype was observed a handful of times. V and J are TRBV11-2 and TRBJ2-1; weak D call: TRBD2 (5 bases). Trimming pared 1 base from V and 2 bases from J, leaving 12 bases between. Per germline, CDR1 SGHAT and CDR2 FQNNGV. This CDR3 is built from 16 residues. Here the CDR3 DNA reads TGTGCCAGCAGCTTAGGATTCGCGGGCCCCTACAATGAGCAGTTCTTC. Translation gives CASSLGFAGPYNEQFF.